The present T cell receptor beta chain was sequenced within a study of blood T cell repertoires in COVID-19. Study-level information: COVID-19 samples, acute and convalescent, were from the United States, Italy and Spain.

In the authors' methods: By means of reference gene primer amplification, nucleated cell counts were estimated. Some clones are missing from TCRdb's copy, which holds only in-frame ones; the method was immunoSEQ multiplex PCR. V, J and clone size were drawn from that table, and D and trimming were deduced from the DNA. The sample carries about 140,000 clones, around 87% recorded once. Sample share makes this clone medium-sized. CDR3 length equals 15 residues. Per germline, CDR1 MDHEN and CDR2 SYDVKM. The V and J ends lost 6 bases and 5 bases respectively, with 16 bases between them. Specimen: peripheral blood. J is TRBJ1-4 and V is TRBV28; maybe TRBD1 (5 bases). The receptor was derived from a human donor in a cohort sampled during active COVID-19. The CDR3 is CASSSPGTFNEKLFF. DNA for the CDR3: TGTGCCAGCAGCTCACCCGGGACTTTCAATGAAAAACTGTTTTTT.